This paragraph reports one T cell receptor beta chain. The antigen is undetermined. These data originate in a study of cytomegalovirus exposure and HLA in healthy donors. Study-level findings and limits: A later analysis appeared to link common viral pathogens to several of the most significant clusters. Generally TCR sequences proved uncommon, though certain public TCRs appeared in numerous donors.

The PCR ran on 60 Vbeta and 13 Jbeta primers. The protocol was immunoSEQ multiplex PCR, while the TCRdb copy is restricted to in-frame clones and leaves out a portion. This table has around 190,000 clones, 75% to 80% appearing once. This CDR3 spans 14 amino acids. The ends lost 6 bases at V and 3 bases at J; junction bases unmatched: 3. Germline CDR1 and CDR2: MDHEN and SYDVKM. The specimen was PBMCs. The chain carries TRBV28 and TRBJ1-4, with 8 bases identical to TRBD1. The source of this sequence is a woman in her thirties in good health and CMV-seropositive. CDR3 loop: CASSPTGANEKLFF. CDR3 nucleotide sequence: TGTGCCAGCAGCCCGACAGGGGCTAATGAAAAACTGTTTTTT.